A selection of T cell receptor beta chains follows, all from one sample in a study of Graves' ophthalmopathy and Graves' hyperthyroidism. TCRdb redid the calling of the multiplex PCR reads with MiXCR, one entry per CDR3 protein. Of a few hundred thousand distinct CDR3 sequences detected, 15% to 19% appear once; the ten largest clones hold roughly 7%. Sequenced input: peripheral blood. These receptors were taken from a woman aged 18-29 years with stable Graves' hyperthyroidism. CDR3s include the opening cysteine and the closing phenylalanine or tryptophan. D genes are given only for firm matches. Size is stated for part of the rows, as once, few or many counts, or as a class when the clone is expanded.

v_call: TRBV10-2; d_call: TRBD1; clone_size: .; j_call: TRBJ1-1; cdr3_aa: CASSKTGGLSEAFF; cdr3_nt: TGCGCCAGCAGCAAGACAGGGGGCTTGTCTGAAGCTTTCTTT
v_call: TRBV6-1; d_call: .; clone_size: many; j_call: TRBJ1-6; cdr3_aa: CATRGESYNSPLYF; cdr3_nt: TGTGCCACCAGGGGAGAGAGTTATAATTCACCCCTCTACTTT
v_call: TRBV29-1; d_call: TRBD1; clone_size: many; j_call: TRBJ1-1; cdr3_aa: CSVTEGFGQGTEAFF; cdr3_nt: TGCAGCGTCACCGAAGGTTTTGGACAGGGCACTGAAGCTTTCTTT
v_call: TRBV19; d_call: .; clone_size: many; j_call: TRBJ1-1; cdr3_aa: CASSTAQTGLEAFF; cdr3_nt: TGTGCCAGTAGTACCGCACAGACAGGCCTGGAAGCTTTCTTT
v_call: TRBV5-1; d_call: TRBD1; clone_size: many; j_call: TRBJ1-1; cdr3_aa: CASSLGDRALVGTEAFF; cdr3_nt: TGCGCCAGCAGCTTGGGGGACAGGGCCCTGGTGGGCACTGAAGCTTTCTTT
v_call: TRBV6-1; d_call: .; clone_size: many; j_call: TRBJ2-7; cdr3_aa: CASETGLTPYEQYF; cdr3_nt: TGTGCCAGCGAGACGGGGTTAACCCCCTACGAGCAGTACTTC
v_call: TRBV6-5; d_call: .; clone_size: many; j_call: TRBJ1-1; cdr3_aa: CASSKDPQRTAFF; cdr3_nt: TGTGCCAGTTCTAAGGACCCGCAACGGACAGCTTTCTTT
v_call: TRBV29-1; d_call: .; clone_size: .; j_call: TRBJ1-1; cdr3_aa: CSVEGADTEAFF; cdr3_nt: TGCAGCGTTGAAGGGGCGGACACTGAAGCTTTCTTT
v_call: TRBV12-3/TRBV12-4; d_call: .; clone_size: once; j_call: TRBJ1-1; cdr3_aa: CASSTTDRSNTEAFF; cdr3_nt: TGTGCCAGCAGTACCACGGACCGATCGAACACTGAAGCTTTCTTT
v_call: TRBV29-1; d_call: TRBD1; clone_size: few; j_call: TRBJ2-2; cdr3_aa: CSVPGTENTGELFF; cdr3_nt: TGCAGCGTCCCCGGGACAGAGAACACCGGGGAGCTGTTTTTT
v_call: TRBV12-3/TRBV12-4; d_call: .; clone_size: many; j_call: TRBJ1-3; cdr3_aa: CASSPLPTARLTNTIYF; cdr3_nt: TGTGCCAGCAGTCCCCTCCCGACAGCTCGGCTGACAAACACCATATATTTT
v_call: TRBV5-1; d_call: .; clone_size: .; j_call: TRBJ1-1; cdr3_aa: CASSSGAQAFF; cdr3_nt: TGCGCCAGCAGCTCCGGAGCTCAAGCTTTCTTT
v_call: TRBV7-9; d_call: .; clone_size: many; j_call: TRBJ1-1; cdr3_aa: CASSSRWNTEAFF; cdr3_nt: TGTGCCAGCAGCTCCCGTTGGAACACTGAAGCTTTCTTT
v_call: TRBV27; d_call: .; clone_size: many; j_call: TRBJ1-5; cdr3_aa: CASSLGPHMAQHF; cdr3_nt: TGTGCCAGCAGTTTGGGCCCCCACATGGCCCAGCATTTT
v_call: TRBV12-3/TRBV12-4; d_call: .; clone_size: many; j_call: TRBJ2-2; cdr3_aa: CASMRPNTGELFF; cdr3_nt: TGTGCCAGCATGCGGCCGAACACCGGGGAGCTGTTTTTT
v_call: TRBV6-1; d_call: .; clone_size: many; j_call: TRBJ1-1; cdr3_aa: CASRGVNTEAFF; cdr3_nt: TGTGCCAGCAGGGGGGTTAACACTGAAGCTTTCTTT
v_call: TRBV7-8; d_call: TRBD1; clone_size: once; j_call: TRBJ1-2; cdr3_aa: CASRRGQGARGYTF; cdr3_nt: TGTGCCAGCAGACGGGGACAGGGGGCACGGGGCTACACCTTC
v_call: TRBV12-3/TRBV12-4; d_call: TRBD2; clone_size: .; j_call: TRBJ2-7; cdr3_aa: CASSFSGIAYEQYF; cdr3_nt: TGTGCCAGCAGTTTTAGCGGGATAGCCTACGAGCAGTACTTC
v_call: TRBV12-3/TRBV12-4; d_call: TRBD1; clone_size: many; j_call: TRBJ1-2; cdr3_aa: CASSQGQPYGYTF; cdr3_nt: TGTGCCAGCAGCCAGGGACAGCCCTATGGCTACACCTTC
v_call: TRBV9; d_call: .; clone_size: many; j_call: TRBJ1-5; cdr3_aa: CASSVDKGDNQPQHF; cdr3_nt: TGTGCCAGCAGCGTCGACAAGGGGGACAATCAGCCCCAGCATTTT
v_call: TRBV7-2; d_call: .; clone_size: many; j_call: TRBJ1-3; cdr3_aa: CASSVGSRAKRLSGNTIYF; cdr3_nt: TGTGCCAGCAGCGTAGGCTCCAGGGCCAAACGTTTATCTGGAAACACCATATATTTT
v_call: TRBV3-1; d_call: .; clone_size: .; j_call: TRBJ1-5; cdr3_aa: CASSPERGGGVQPQHF; cdr3_nt: TGTGCCAGCAGCCCCGAGAGAGGAGGGGGTGTTCAGCCCCAGCATTTT
v_call: TRBV15; d_call: TRBD1; clone_size: many; j_call: TRBJ2-5; cdr3_aa: CATSGDRGHGETQYF; cdr3_nt: TGTGCCACCAGCGGCGACAGGGGCCACGGAGAGACCCAGTACTTC
v_call: TRBV5-1; d_call: .; clone_size: many; j_call: TRBJ1-1; cdr3_aa: CASMGYLNTEAFF; cdr3_nt: TGCGCCAGCATGGGATACCTGAACACTGAAGCTTTCTTT
v_call: TRBV12-3/TRBV12-4; d_call: TRBD1; clone_size: many; j_call: TRBJ1-1; cdr3_aa: CASSHGQGAEAFF; cdr3_nt: TGTGCCAGCAGTCATGGACAGGGGGCTGAAGCTTTCTTT
v_call: TRBV20-1; d_call: .; clone_size: many; j_call: TRBJ2-7; cdr3_aa: CSAREQGAYEQYF; cdr3_nt: TGCAGTGCTAGAGAACAGGGCGCCTACGAGCAGTACTTC
v_call: TRBV6-5; d_call: .; clone_size: many; j_call: TRBJ1-2; cdr3_aa: CASSFPAAVSYGYTF; cdr3_nt: TGTGCCAGCAGTTTTCCCGCGGCAGTTTCGTATGGCTACACCTTC
v_call: TRBV2; d_call: .; clone_size: many; j_call: TRBJ1-6; cdr3_aa: CASSDRAGKSPLHF; cdr3_nt: TGTGCCAGCAGTGATAGGGCTGGGAAATCACCCCTCCACTTT
v_call: TRBV7-2; d_call: .; clone_size: .; j_call: TRBJ1-1; cdr3_aa: CASSLNYRNTEAFF; cdr3_nt: TGTGCCAGCAGCTTGAATTACAGGAACACTGAAGCTTTCTTT
v_call: TRBV7-9; d_call: TRBD1; clone_size: many; j_call: TRBJ2-7; cdr3_aa: CASSSGQAGRYEQYF; cdr3_nt: TGTGCCAGCAGCTCCGGACAGGCAGGTCGCTACGAGCAGTACTTC
v_call: TRBV27; d_call: .; clone_size: many; j_call: TRBJ2-7; cdr3_aa: CASSLVGDIPRDEQYF; cdr3_nt: TGTGCCAGCAGTTTAGTAGGGGACATACCTAGGGACGAGCAGTACTTC
v_call: TRBV20-1; d_call: TRBD1; clone_size: many; j_call: TRBJ2-7; cdr3_aa: CSARWDSSYEQYF; cdr3_nt: TGCAGTGCTAGATGGGACAGTAGCTACGAGCAGTACTTC
v_call: TRBV13; d_call: .; clone_size: many; j_call: TRBJ2-5; cdr3_aa: CASSTPGGLQETQYF; cdr3_nt: TGTGCCAGCAGCACCCCAGGGGGACTTCAAGAGACCCAGTACTTC
v_call: TRBV20-1; d_call: TRBD1; clone_size: many; j_call: TRBJ2-7; cdr3_aa: CSAQGQGAIYEQYF; cdr3_nt: TGCAGTGCTCAGGGACAGGGGGCTATCTACGAGCAGTACTTC
v_call: TRBV2; d_call: .; clone_size: many; j_call: TRBJ1-3; cdr3_aa: CASGAGSSGNTIYF; cdr3_nt: TGTGCCAGCGGGGCAGGAAGCTCTGGAAACACCATATATTTT
v_call: TRBV27; d_call: TRBD2; clone_size: few; j_call: TRBJ2-5; cdr3_aa: CASSFSRSAGYQETQYF; cdr3_nt: TGTGCCAGCAGTTTCTCCAGATCAGCGGGGTATCAAGAGACCCAGTACTTC
v_call: TRBV11-2; d_call: TRBD1; clone_size: many; j_call: TRBJ1-6; cdr3_aa: CASSLGQGDPLHF; cdr3_nt: TGTGCCAGCAGCTTGGGACAGGGTGATCCCCTCCACTTT